One sample yielded the 20 T cell receptor beta chains listed below, sequenced in a study of T cells in Graves' hyperthyroidism and ophthalmopathy (dated by TCRdb to between 2018 and 2020). The receptor library was made with multiplex PCR. TCRdb records Illumina HiSeq 2000 as the sequencer. The TCR beta CDR3 regions were amplified from RNA transcripts. For the first round of RT-PCR on the TCR CDR3, the HTBI primer set was used together with the Qiagen OneStep RT-PCR kit. TCRdb reprocessed the public reads (quality trimming at Q25 with fastp, clone calling with MiXCR) and kept in-frame beta chains. One record per CDR3 amino acid sequence lists the most common genes and DNA. The sample profile shows over 700,000 distinct CDR3 sequences; around 20% of them were found once. Clones ranked in the top ten supply roughly a sixth of the sample. The sample taken for sequencing was blood. The source of these receptors is a woman aged 45 to 65 with Graves' hyperthyroidism that later progressed to Graves' ophthalmopathy.

Many counts were recorded for this clonotype. The V gene is TRBV20-1, the J gene TRBJ2-3; 11 nucleotides match TRBD2. CDR3 length equals 15 residues. Germline V gene sequence: CDR1 DFQATT, CDR2 SNEGSKA (reference sequence). V was clipped by 5 bases and J by 3 bases; unmatched bases: 7. For the CDR3, the DNA is TGCAGTGCTGGGGTCCCTAGCGGGGGGACAGATACGCAGTATTTT. Amino acids: CSAGVPSGGTDTQYF.

DNA of the CDR3: TGCGCCAGCAAGCAGGCGAAAGCCAAAAACATTCAGTACTTC. It yields the protein CASKQAKAKNIQYF. The genes are TRBV10-1 and TRBJ2-4; D is undetermined. Deletions cut 7 bases from V and 0 bases from J, with 10 bases between. Per the germline V gene, CDR1 is WNHNN and CDR2 is SYGVQD (reference sequence). The CDR3 totals 14 residues.

This clonotype appeared many times. The genes are TRBV20-1 and TRBJ1-3; D is uncertain. The CDR3 is 13 amino acids. Per the germline V gene, CDR1 is DFQATT and CDR2 is SNEGSKA (reference sequence). The ends were cut back, 6 bases at V and 0 bases at J, with 9 bases in the middle. This CDR3 reads CSAVRVSGNTIYF. The CDR3 coding sequence is TGCAGTGCCGTTAGGGTCTCTGGAAACACCATATATTTT.

This clonotype was observed a handful of times. The chain couples TRBV27 to TRBJ1-4, with D perhaps matching TRBD1 (6 bases). Trimming cost V 4 bases and J 7 bases, with 28 bases left between them. Germline assignment: CDR1 MNHEY and CDR2 SMNVEV (reference sequence). CDR3 size: 19 residues. The CDR3 coding sequence is TGTGCCAGCAGTTCCAATAAGGGGGGCGCATGGTTCGAGAGTGAAAAACTGTTTTTT. Encoded protein: CASSSNKGGAWFESEKLFF.

This clonotype was seen repeatedly, ten times or more. The rearrangement joins TRBV3-1 to TRBJ1-1, with unresolved D. Trimming pared 3 bases from V and 6 bases from J, leaving 8 bases between. Germline V gene sequence: CDR1 LGHDT, CDR2 YNNKEL (reference sequence). This CDR3 region has 12 residues. In DNA form, the CDR3 reads TGTGCCAGCAGCCATGAAACGGCTGAAGCTTTCTTT. Translation gives CASSHETAEAFF.

This clonotype has more than one count but fewer than ten. The chain recombines TRBV7-3 with TRBJ2-2, with D perhaps matching TRBD2 (7 bases). The CDR3 consists of 15 residues. Germline V gene lookup returns CDR1 SGHTA and CDR2 FQGTGA. V was cut by 5 bases and J by 5 bases, with 15 bases left in between. CDR3 loop: CASSTSGGSTGELFF. The CDR3 region has the DNA TGTGCCAGCAGCACCTCGGGGGGCTCGACCGGGGAGCTGTTTTTT. Full variable domain (remainder filled in from reference TRBV7-3 and TRBJ2-2): GAGVSQTPSNKVTEKGKYVELRCDPISGHTALYWYRQSLGQGPEFLIYFQGTGAADDSGLPNDRFFAVRPEGSVSTLKIQRTERGDSAVYLCASSTSGGSTGELFFGEGSRLTVL.

This clonotype was counted ten times or more. The CDR3 protein is CASSFDARDSPLHF. CDR3 bases: TGTGCCAGCAGCTTTGACGCCAGAGATTCACCCCTCCACTTT. The chain uses TRBV7-6 and TRBJ1-6; D is unresolved. Germline V gene sequence: CDR1 SGHVS, CDR2 FNYEAQ. The CDR3 is 14 amino acids. Trimming took 3 bases from V and 8 from J, leaving 11 bases between them.

This clonotype has ten or more counts. The chain links TRBV3-1 to TRBJ1-1; D not certain. This CDR3 contains 18 residues. Germline CDR1 and CDR2: LGHDT and YNNKEL (reference sequence). V lost 2 bases to trimming and J lost 2 bases, with 21 bases between them. The CDR3 sequence: CASSQRMGWGGRNTEAFF. CDR3 nucleotide sequence: TGTGCCAGCAGCCAAAGAATGGGGTGGGGTGGTAGAAACACTGAAGCTTTCTTT.

This clonotype appeared a few times. The rearrangement uses TRBV7-9 and TRBJ2-1; 11 positions match TRBD2. The V and J ends lost 3 bases and 2 bases, in that order; junction bases with no gene match: 15. Germline CDR1 is SEHNR and CDR2 is FQNEAQ (reference sequence). This CDR3 has 20 amino acids. CDR3 in DNA: TGTGCCAGCAGCTTGACGCCGGGACTAGCGGCCACAGCGGCCTACAATGAGCAGTTCTTC. This codes for CASSLTPGLAATAAYNEQFF. The variable domain in full, with the rest retrieved from reference TRBV7-9 and TRBJ2-1, is DTGVSQNPRHKITKRGQNVTFRCDPISEHNRLYWYRQTLGQGPEFLTYFQNEAQLEKSRLLSDRFSAERPKGSFSTLEIQRTEQGDSAMYLCASSLTPGLAATAAYNEQFFGPGTRLTVL.

This clonotype was recorded many times. The chain has TRBV7-8 and TRBJ1-1; D is possibly TRBD1 (6 bases). The CDR3 is 16 residues long. Germline CDR1 reads SGHVS; CDR2 reads FQNEAQ. The germline V and J ends were trimmed by 0 bases and 4 bases, with 15 bases remaining between them. The CDR3 loop is CASSLALVGGGTEAFF. The CDR3 bases are TGTGCCAGCAGCTTAGCGCTAGTAGGGGGGGGCACTGAAGCTTTCTTT.

This clonotype was detected ten times or more. The chain joins TRBV3-1 to TRBJ1-5; D might be TRBD1 (6 bases). Per the germline V gene, CDR1 is LGHDT and CDR2 is YNNKEL (reference sequence). The CDR3 runs 14 residues. V was shortened by 0 bases and J by 7 bases, with 10 bases between the two germline ends. CDR3 DNA: TGTGCCAGCAGCCAAGATATGCAGGGGCAGCCCCAGCATTTT. This codes for CASSQDMQGQPQHF. The full variable domain, completed using reference TRBV3-1 and TRBJ1-5, is DTAVSQTPKYLVTQMGNDKSIKCEQNLGHDTMYWYKQDSKKFLKIMFSYNNKELIINETVPNRFSPKSPDKAHLNLHINSLELGDSAVYFCASSQDMQGQPQHFGDGTRLSIL.

This clonotype was seen many times. This chain uses TRBV27 with TRBJ2-1; D might be TRBD2 (5 bases). V was clipped by 3 bases and J by 6 bases, with 15 bases between them. Per germline, CDR1 MNHEY and CDR2 SMNVEV (reference sequence). This CDR3 region has 15 residues. The CDR3 reads CASSFYGERSNEQFF. CDR3 DNA: TGTGCCAGCAGTTTTTATGGGGAGAGATCCAATGAGCAGTTCTTC.

This clonotype was counted ten times or more. This rearrangement joins TRBV18 to TRBJ2-3, with 11 bases matching TRBD1. Looked up from germline, CDR1 is KGHSH and CDR2 is LQKENI. This CDR3 contains 15 residues. J lost 3 bases, V lost 3 bases, and 2 bases had no gene match. The CDR3 DNA follows: TGTGCCAGCTCACCGGGGACAGGGGGTACAGATACGCAGTATTTT. Protein sequence: CASSPGTGGTDTQYF.

A few counts support this clonotype. This chain links TRBV30 with TRBJ1-4; D not certain. Germline assignment: CDR1 GTSNPN and CDR2 SVGIG (reference sequence). The CDR3 length is 14 residues. Trimming took 5 bases from V and 8 from J, leaving 18 bases between them. CDR3 sequence reads: CAWDPGSTDEKLFF. CDR3 DNA sequence: TGTGCCTGGGATCCGGGTTCGACCGACGAAAAACTGTTTTTT.

The rearrangement links TRBV27 to TRBJ1-6; a possible D gene is TRBD1 (6 bases). The CDR3 has 15 amino acids. Germline V gene sequence: CDR1 MNHEY, CDR2 SMNVEV (reference sequence). Between the trimmed V and J ends, which lost 5 bases and 8 bases, there was a span of 16 bases. For the CDR3, the DNA is TGTGCCAGCAGTGAACAGGGAGAGGGGGATTCACCCCTCCACTTT. This sequence encodes CASSEQGEGDSPLHF.

This clonotype was found a few times. The chain joins TRBV12-3 or TRBV12-4 to TRBJ1-1, with a possible D match to TRBD1 (5 bases). V lost 7 bases, J lost 2 bases, and 14 bases lay in between. This CDR3 spans 14 amino acids. CDR3 sequence (DNA): TGTGCCAGCACCCGGGGGGGAGGAAACACTGAAGCTTTCTTT. Protein product: CASTRGGGNTEAFF.

In its sample, this clonotype was seen many times. The rearrangement uses TRBV5-1 and TRBJ2-7; 9 positions agree with TRBD1. After removal of 4 bases from V and 0 bases from J, the junction contained 8 bases not matched to a gene. Germline V gene sequence: CDR1 SGHRS, CDR2 YFSETQ. This CDR3 comprises 16 residues. CDR3 loop: CASSPGADRGSYEQYF. CDR3 in DNA: TGCGCCAGCAGCCCAGGGGCGGACAGGGGCTCCTACGAGCAGTACTTC.

This clonotype was recorded only once. An end of the junction does not agree with germline; a read error may underlie this. The chain carries TRBV20-1 and TRBJ2-3; TRBD2 matches at 14 bases. The V gene's germline CDR1 is DFQATT and CDR2 SNEGSKA (reference sequence). The CDR3 spans 19 residues. The CDR3 sequence: CSARVGLAGGRSYTDAQCF. The DNA of the CDR3 is TGCAGTGCTAGAGTTGGACTAGCGGGGGGCCGAAGCTACACAGATGCGCAGTGTTTT.

The V gene is TRBV20-1, the J gene TRBJ2-2; TRBD2 matches 9 bases. The ends lost 0 bases at V and 0 bases at J; junction bases unmatched: 8. CDR1 is DFQATT and CDR2 is SNEGSKA in the germline V gene (reference sequence). CDR3 size: 18 residues. CDR3 bases: TGCAGTGCTAGAGATCCCTTTAGCGGGAGATCGAACACCGGGGAGCTGTTTTTT. This sequence encodes CSARDPFSGRSNTGELFF.

This clonotype was observed a few times. The chain employs TRBV20-1 and TRBJ2-6; D not certain. The CDR3 covers 12 residues. Per germline, CDR1 DFQATT and CDR2 SNEGSKA (reference sequence). Trimming took off 6 bases at V and 1 base at J, with 4 bases between the two ends. Here the CDR3 DNA reads TGCAGTGCGGGGTCTGGGGCCAACGTCCTGACTTTC. Residues: CSAGSGANVLTF.